The following is a TCR beta chain sequence with its context. Sequencing was performed with immunoSEQ multiplex PCR; in TCRdb, only in-frame clones are kept and a portion is missing. The data contain around 300,000 clones, around 90% of them seen just once; the ten biggest clones take up roughly 2%. The source of the sample is a study of blood T cell repertoires in COVID-19. This CDR3 has 16 residues. Trimming removed 5 bases from V and 4 bases from J; junction bases left unmatched: 6. CDR1 is SGHTA and CDR2 is FQGTGA in the germline V gene. Input material: PBMCs or T cells enriched from blood (not recorded which). The clonotype originates from a woman between 55 and 75 years old in a cohort exposed to, infected with or recovered from COVID-19 (not recorded which). The J gene is TRBJ2-2, the V gene TRBV7-3, with TRBD2 identical over 11 bases. As DNA, the CDR3 is TGTGCCAGCAGCGCAACGGGACTAGCGGCCACCGGGGAGCTGTTTTTT. This codes for CASSATGLAATGELFF.